These 14 T cell receptor beta chains came from one sample sequenced in a study of OX40 agonist ivuxolimab in advanced cancers. TCRdb's table, derived via immunoSEQ multiplex PCR, lists solely in-frame clones and lacks some. This sample yields about 77,000 clones, of which roughly 80% are seen a single time; 3.5% to 6% belongs to the top ten. Sequenced material: CD4+ or CD8+ T cells sorted from blood, taken in a trial of the OX40 agonist ivuxolimab. Receptors were obtained from an adult with an advanced solid tumor such as melanoma, head and neck, liver or kidney cancer.

This clone was picked up a small number of times. The gene calls are TRBV5-1 and TRBJ1-5; TRBD1 might be the D (5 bases). Germline CDR1 is SGHRS and CDR2 is YFSETQ. CDR3 length equals 16 residues. V was trimmed by 0 bases and J by 2 bases, leaving 12 bases between them. The CDR3 spells CASSLEGTLGNQPQHF. The DNA for the CDR3 is TGCGCCAGCAGCTTGGAGGGGACTCTGGGCAATCAGCCCCAGCATTTT.

In this sample, this clone turned up once. The CDR3 coding sequence is TGTGCCAGCAGCTATAGCGGCAGCTCCTACAATGAGCAGTTCTTC. Its translation: CASSYSGSSYNEQFF. This chain joins TRBV4-2 and TRBJ2-1, with D possibly being TRBD2 (6 bases). CDR1 is LGHNA, CDR2 YNFKEQ, per germline. The CDR3 contains 15 residues. The V and J ends lost 5 bases and 0 bases respectively, with 11 bases between them.

The chain joins TRBV28 to TRBJ2-7; 8 bases are shared with TRBD1. This CDR3 comprises 15 residues. The V segment lost 6 bases and the J segment 0 bases; nucleotides outside the gene matches: 7. Looked up from germline, CDR1 is MDHEN and CDR2 is SYDVKM. CDR3: CASRQGAGGSYEQYF. The CDR3 DNA is TGTGCCAGCAGGCAGGGGGCAGGGGGCTCCTACGAGCAGTACTTC.

The genes are TRBV7-8 and TRBJ2-7; 7 bases line up with TRBD2. Germline CDR1 and CDR2: SGHVS and FQNEAQ. This CDR3 comprises 15 residues. V gave up 3 bases and J gave up 4 bases; unmatched junction bases: 9. In nucleotides, the CDR3 is TGTGCCAGCAGCTTCGGCCAGCGGGAACCTTACGAGCAGTACTTC. This gives the protein CASSFGQREPYEQYF. Full variable domain (rest looked up from reference TRBV7-8 and TRBJ2-7): GAGVSQSPRYKVAKRGQDVALRCDPISGHVSLFWYQQALGQGPEFLTYFQNEAQLDKSGLPSDRFFAERPEGSVSTLKIQRTQQEDSAVYLCASSFGQREPYEQYFGPGTRLTVT.

The count of this clone is one. The chain has TRBV25-1 and TRBJ2-2; D uncertain. The length of the CDR3 is 11 residues. V was shortened by 8 bases and J by 1 base, with 2 bases between the two germline ends. Germline V gene lookup returns CDR1 MGHDK and CDR2 SYGVNS. CDR3 protein: CASRNTGELFF. The CDR3 bases are TGTGCCAGCCGGAACACCGGGGAGCTGTTTTTT.

A remark on this clone: At one end, the junction sequence differs from germline, possibly due to a read error. Other DNA sequences in the sample encode the same CDR3. V is TRBV25-1 and J is TRBJ1-2, with a possible D match to TRBD1 (5 bases). CDR1 and CDR2 from the germline V gene are MGHDK and SYGVNS. The CDR3 consists of 18 residues. Here the CDR3 reads CASSGQYITATPNYGYTF. The CDR3, as DNA: TGTGCCAGCAGTGGACAGTACATAACAGCGACCCCGAACTACGGCTACACCTTC.

This clone showed up just once. The rearrangement links TRBV7-2 to TRBJ1-3, with unresolved D. Trimming removed 6 bases from V and 1 base from J, with 1 base in between. In germline, CDR1 is SGHTA, CDR2 FQGNSA. The CDR3 consists of 11 residues. CDR3 DNA sequence: TGTGCCAGCAGTTCTGGAAACACCATATATTTT. Translating it yields CASSSGNTIYF.

This clone appeared a single time. This sequence joins TRBV4-1 and TRBJ1-1; D gene uncertain. The V and J ends lost 1 base and 12 bases respectively, with 12 bases between them. Germline CDR1 MGHRA, CDR2 YSYEKL. CDR3 length: 12 amino acids. The CDR3 nucleotides are TGCGCCAGCAGCCAAGCCCCCCCTTTAACTTTCTTT. Protein sequence: CASSQAPPLTFF.

This chain joins TRBV7-9 and TRBJ2-7; 7 bases agree with TRBD2. The CDR3 is 15 residues long. The germline V gene has CDR1 SEHNR and CDR2 FQNEAQ (reference sequence). V dropped 5 bases and J dropped 0; count of bases not matched to a gene: 7. The CDR3: CASSKSTSDSYEQYF. As DNA, the CDR3 is TGTGCCAGCAGCAAATCCACTAGCGACTCCTACGAGCAGTACTTC.

The chain employs TRBV6-5 and TRBJ1-5, with D tentatively TRBD1 (6 bases). Trimming stripped 7 bases from V and 2 bases from J, with 15 bases between. CDR1 is MNHEY, CDR2 SVGAGI, per germline. The CDR3 totals 15 residues. The CDR3, as DNA: TGTGCCAGCACCCCAAGGGGGGCTGGCAATCAGCCCCAGCATTTT. It specifies CASTPRGAGNQPQHF.

The chain is built from TRBV5-4 and TRBJ2-3; 7 positions match TRBD2. Germline CDR1 SGHNT, CDR2 YYREEE (reference sequence). CDR3 length: 15 residues. V trimming: 2 bases; J trimming: 6 bases; junction bases outside the gene matches: 9. The CDR3 is CASSFASGPSDTQYF. In DNA, the CDR3 is TGTGCCAGCAGCTTTGCTAGCGGTCCATCGGATACGCAGTATTTT.

J is TRBJ1-1 and V is TRBV6-1; 12 nucleotides line up with TRBD1. Trimming at V came to 7 bases and at J to 4 bases, leaving 4 bases not matched to a gene. Germline CDR1 and CDR2: MNHNS and SASEGT. CDR3 length: 14 amino acids. CDR3 coding DNA: TGTGCCAGCAAACGGGACAGGGGGCGCACTGAAGCTTTCTTT. Translated: CASKRDRGRTEAFF.

This clone was observed a few times. The CDR3 bases are TGTGCCAGCAGCGTGGGGGACAGTTTGGGCCTCCAGCCCCAGCATTTT. Residues: CASSVGDSLGLQPQHF. The rearrangement joins TRBV9 to TRBJ1-5; 7 nucleotides agree with TRBD1. The ends lost 2 bases at V and 7 bases at J; junction bases unmatched: 12. CDR3 length: 16 residues. Germline V CDR1 and CDR2: SGDLS, YYNGEE.

The chain is built from TRBV5-1 and TRBJ2-2; possible D gene TRBD1, 5 bases. Between the trimmed V and J ends, which lost 2 bases and 0 bases, there was a span of 17 bases. The germline V gene has CDR1 SGHRS and CDR2 YFSETQ. The CDR3 spans 18 residues. The CDR3 DNA reads TGCGCCAGCAGCTTCATCCCCCAAGACAGCGCGAACACCGGGGAGCTGTTTTTT. Protein sequence: CASSFIPQDSANTGELFF.